The clone carrying this T cell receptor (beta chain) was detected many times. Its antigen remains unknown. The data derive from a study of CD8+CD57+ T cells in acquired aplastic anemia. Study summary: Sorted CD4+ and CD8+ cell DNA averaged 3.2 ug. Points from the study as a whole: A set of about 30 CD8+ CDR3 sequences was shared between patients and controls, and these sequences appeared highly expressed in patients.

CDR1 MGHRA and CDR2 YSYEKL come from the germline V gene. The V gene lost 5 bases and the J gene lost 6 bases, with 16 bases spanning the gap. There are 14 residues in the CDR3. In patients chosen for sequencing, flow cytometry had shown CD8+CD57+ cell expansion. None of the patients had been given any therapy when their blood was sampled. Using genomic DNA as the template, TCR beta VDJ and CDR3 profiling was carried out. MiXCR, run by TCRdb on the reads, gives a single entry per CDR3 protein. The sample has about 200,000 distinct CDR3 sequences, 55% to 65% seen once; the top ten hold roughly 62%. The specimen was sorted CD4+, CD8+, or CD8+CD57+ T cells (not recorded which) from PBMCs. The chain recombines TRBV4-1 with TRBJ1-1, with D tentatively TRBD1 (6 bases). The sequence was obtained from a human donor with aplastic anemia. The CDR3 protein is CASSRQERTPEAFF. The CDR3 region has the DNA TGCGCCAGCAGCAGACAGGAACGGACACCTGAAGCTTTCTTT.